The clone carrying this TCR beta chain was seen only a few times. The antigen remains undetermined. Then a second PCR, running about 6 to 12 cycles, was carried out with a sample-barcoded 5' primer and a J-beta primer mix. All cDNA molecules were each tagged by a template-switch adaptor with 12 random nucleotides. In TCRdb, the 5' RACE reads were re-called with MiXCR into one record per CDR3 protein. The table shows roughly 2 million distinct CDR3 sequences, with roughly 49% occurring only once. This entry is derived from a study of blood T cells in healthy people across ages. Points from the study as a whole: Diversity estimates from one million T cells were considered underestimates.

The CDR3 covers 11 residues. Germline V gene data show CDR1 as MGHDK and CDR2 as SYGVNS. V trimming: 8 bases; J trimming: 7 bases; junction bases outside the gene matches: 5. The rearrangement links TRBV25-1 to TRBJ2-7; 7 bases align to TRBD1. The material sequenced was blood. This sequence was found in a woman aged 40-49 years in good health. This chain's CDR3 is CASQDRVEQYF. DNA of the CDR3: TGTGCCAGCCAAGACAGGGTAGAGCAGTACTTC.